The 18 T cell receptor beta chains given below trace back to one sample, sequenced in a study of cytomegalovirus exposure and HLA in healthy donors. 13 Jbeta primers and 60 Vbeta primers were used for the PCR. Some clones are missing from TCRdb's copy, which holds only in-frame ones; the method was immunoSEQ multiplex PCR. The table includes more than 80,000 clones, approximately 80% detected once. The sequenced material came from PBMCs. These receptor sequences come from a woman in her thirties or forties in good health and CMV-seropositive.

This clone is a singleton in its sample. This sequence joins TRBV2 and TRBJ1-1, with D perhaps matching TRBD1 (6 bases). The CDR3 has 12 amino acids. The V gene lost 6 bases and the J gene lost 8 bases, with 13 bases spanning the gap. Germline CDR1 SNHLY, CDR2 FYNNEI. The chain's CDR3 is CASRPDRYEAFF. In DNA form, the CDR3 reads TGTGCCAGCAGACCTGACAGGTACGAAGCTTTCTTT.

In its sample, this clone was seen a few times. The chain combines TRBV28 with TRBJ1-2; D uncertain. This CDR3 is 13 amino acids long. V gave up 4 bases and J gave up 8 bases, with 14 bases separating them. The germline gives CDR1 MDHEN, CDR2 SYDVKM. The CDR3 loop reads CASSWSEILGYTF. The DNA for the CDR3 is TGTGCCAGCAGTTGGTCGGAGATCTTGGGCTACACCTTC.

V is TRBV10-2 and J is TRBJ1-2; the D is unclear. The ends were cut back, 5 bases at V and 4 bases at J, with 8 bases in the middle. The CDR3 extends over 12 amino acids. Germline assignment: CDR1 WSHSY and CDR2 SAAADI. The CDR3, as DNA: TGCGCCAGCAGTCCGGTCCGCTATGGCTACACCTTC. It is translated as CASSPVRYGYTF.

The chain couples TRBV27 to TRBJ1-4, with D possibly TRBD1 on 6 matching bases. Germline lookup yields CDR1 MNHEY and CDR2 SMNVEV (reference sequence). V was pared by 3 bases and J by 7 bases, with 12 bases between. This CDR3 comprises 14 residues. The CDR3: CASSLVQGGEKLFF. The CDR3 coding sequence is TGTGCCAGCAGTTTGGTACAGGGTGGTGAAAAACTGTTTTTT.

This clone was counted once. The V call is TRBV9, the J call TRBJ1-1; D possibly corresponds to TRBD1 (5 bases). V was clipped by 0 bases and J by 1 base, with 10 bases between them. Germline V gives CDR1 SGDLS, CDR2 YYNGEE. This CDR3 has 15 residues. CDR3 amino acids: CASSVGMGQNTEAFF. The CDR3 bases are TGTGCCAGCAGCGTAGGGATGGGGCAGAACACTGAAGCTTTCTTT. Full variable domain (remainder filled in from reference TRBV9 and TRBJ1-1): DSGVTQTPKHLITATGQRVTLRCSPRSGDLSVYWYQQSLDQGLQFLIQYYNGEERAKGNILERFSAQQFPDLHSELNLSSLELGDSALYFCASSVGMGQNTEAFFGQGTRLTVV.

The chain carries TRBV4-1 and TRBJ2-7; D may be TRBD2 (5 bases). V lost 8 bases and J lost 5, with 13 bases in between. CDR3 length equals 12 residues. Germline CDR1 and CDR2: MGHRA and YSYEKL. The CDR3 DNA sequence: TGCGCCAGCGGGCGGAGGAGAGACGAGCAGTACTTC. This codes for CASGRRRDEQYF.

This rearrangement joins TRBV21-1 to TRBJ2-1; the D segment call TRBD1 is taken from the table without a DNA check. TRBV21-1 is a documented pseudogene. The CDR3 runs to 20 residues. CDR3 protein: CASSKEDGLRGQGPPNEQFF. The CDR3 bases are TGTGCCAGCAGCAAAGAAGACGGGTTACGGGGACAGGGTCCTCCCAATGAGCAGTTCTTC.

Points on this clone: A junction end diverges from the germline sequence, so it may reflect a read error. Other DNA sequences within the sample encode an identical CDR3. The chain employs TRBV11-3 and TRBJ2-3; 7 bases match TRBD1. The CDR3 is made up of 18 amino acids. Germline V lookup: CDR1 SGHNT, CDR2 YENEEA. The CDR3 protein is CASSLVWGQSPLPDTQYF. The CDR3 nucleotides are TGTGCCAGTAGCTTAGTCTGGGGACAGTCACCTCTCCCAGATACGCAGTATTTT.

The V and J genes are TRBV6-4 and TRBJ1-2; D gene uncertain. This CDR3 is 15 amino acids long. Germline V lookup: CDR1 MRHNA, CDR2 SNTAGT. V was shortened by 3 bases and J by 6 bases, with 17 bases between the two germline ends. CDR3 sequence (DNA): TGTGCCAGCAGTGAAGGTGTGACCCCGACACATGGCTACACCTTC. Its protein product is CASSEGVTPTHGYTF.

The J gene is TRBJ1-2, the V gene TRBV28, with 10 bases lining up with TRBD1. The trim removed 2 bases at V and 3 bases at J, leaving 6 bases unmatched. CDR1 is MDHEN, CDR2 SYDVKM, per germline. The CDR3 consists of 16 residues. CDR3 sequence reads: CASSLQGTGDYYGYTF. For the CDR3, the DNA is TGTGCCAGCAGTTTACAAGGGACAGGGGATTACTATGGCTACACCTTC.

The chain couples TRBV4-1 to TRBJ2-1, with 7 bases aligning to TRBD1. The CDR3 extends over 16 amino acids. Unmatched junction bases numbered 5, after V lost 2 bases and J lost 1 base. Germline CDR1 is MGHRA and CDR2 is YSYEKL. In DNA, the CDR3 is TGCGCCAGCAGCCAAAAACAGGGGTGGTCCTACAATGAGCAGTTCTTC. Protein product: CASSQKQGWSYNEQFF.

The chain employs TRBV15 and TRBJ1-5; the D gene is possibly TRBD1 (6 bases). V lost 0 bases, J lost 7 bases, and 16 bases lay in between. This CDR3 comprises 16 residues. The germline V gene has CDR1 LNHNV and CDR2 YYDKDF (reference sequence). CDR3 sequence (DNA): TGTGCCACCAGCAGAGATGGGGCAGGGGCGCACCAGCCCCAGCATTTT. This encodes CATSRDGAGAHQPQHF.

The chain joins TRBV29-1 to TRBJ2-7; 8 bases are a match to TRBD1. The CDR3 consists of 14 residues. CDR1 is SQVTM, CDR2 ANQGSEA, per germline. V was pared by 5 bases and J by 4 bases, with 10 bases of the junction left unmatched. The CDR3 spells CSVSDPGGGYEQYF. The DNA of the CDR3 is TGCAGCGTTTCCGACCCAGGGGGCGGGTACGAGCAGTACTTC.

The chain joins TRBV5-1 to TRBJ2-5; 11 bases fit TRBD2. The DNA end is more similar to TRBJ2-7, so the J call may be wrong. CDR1 and CDR2 from the germline V gene are SGHRS and YFSETQ. The CDR3 runs 15 residues. CDR3 sequence (DNA): TGCGCCAGCTCCGCCCCGACTAGCGGGGACTACGAGCAGTACTTC. Its protein is CASSAPTSGDYEQYF.

The chain recombines TRBV2 with TRBJ2-3; no firm D call. In germline, CDR1 is SNHLY, CDR2 FYNNEI. This CDR3 region has 14 residues. The germline V and J ends were trimmed by 7 bases and 0 bases, with 11 bases remaining between them. The CDR3 DNA follows: TGTGCCAGCACTTTTAGCAGAAGCACAGATACGCAGTATTTT. It specifies CASTFSRSTDTQYF.

This clone was detected a few times. The chain is built from TRBV6-5 and TRBJ2-2; tentative D call: TRBD1 (5 bases). Between the trimmed V and J ends, which lost 8 bases and 4 bases, there was a span of 11 bases. The CDR3 totals 13 residues. CDR1 and CDR2 from the germline V gene are MNHEY and SVGAGI. CDR3: CASGRASTGELFF. DNA of the CDR3: TGTGCCAGCGGCAGGGCAAGCACCGGGGAGCTGTTTTTT.

This chain joins TRBV28 and TRBJ1-2, with D maybe TRBD1 (6 bases). CDR1 MDHEN and CDR2 SYDVKM come from the germline V gene. Trimming took off 3 bases at V and 8 bases at J, with 16 bases between the two ends. The CDR3 contains 14 residues. DNA for the CDR3: TGTGCCAGCAGTTTGGTACAGGGTTTCTGGGGCTACACCTTC. Residues: CASSLVQGFWGYTF.

The chain has TRBV5-5 and TRBJ2-7, with D possibly being TRBD2 (7 bases). V was shortened by 1 base and J by 2 bases, with 10 bases between the two germline ends. Germline CDR1 SGHKS, CDR2 YYEKEE (reference sequence). The CDR3 totals 14 residues. The CDR3 is CASSLQGRAYEQYF. In DNA form, the CDR3 reads TGTGCCAGCAGCTTGCAGGGGAGGGCCTACGAGCAGTACTTC.